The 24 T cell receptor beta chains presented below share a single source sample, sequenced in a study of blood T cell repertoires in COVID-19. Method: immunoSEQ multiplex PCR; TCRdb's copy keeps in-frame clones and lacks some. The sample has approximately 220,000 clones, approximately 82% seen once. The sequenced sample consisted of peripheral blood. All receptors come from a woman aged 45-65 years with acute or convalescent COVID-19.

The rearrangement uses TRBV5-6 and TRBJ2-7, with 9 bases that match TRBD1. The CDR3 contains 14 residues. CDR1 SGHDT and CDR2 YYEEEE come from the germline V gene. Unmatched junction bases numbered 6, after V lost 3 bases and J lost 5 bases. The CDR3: CASSSGTGQNEQYF. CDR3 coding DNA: TGTGCCAGCAGCTCGGGGACAGGGCAAAACGAGCAGTACTTC.

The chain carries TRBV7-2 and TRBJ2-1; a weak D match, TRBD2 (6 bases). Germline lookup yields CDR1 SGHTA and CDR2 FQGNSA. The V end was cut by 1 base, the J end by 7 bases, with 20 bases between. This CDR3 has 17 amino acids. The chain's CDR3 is CASSLVTSSGLVNEQFF. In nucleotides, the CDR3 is TGTGCCAGCAGCTTAGTGACATCCTCGGGACTGGTGAATGAGCAGTTCTTC.

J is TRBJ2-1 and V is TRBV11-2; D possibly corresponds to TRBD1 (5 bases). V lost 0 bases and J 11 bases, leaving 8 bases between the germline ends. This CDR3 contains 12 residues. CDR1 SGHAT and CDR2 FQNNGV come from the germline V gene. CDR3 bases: TGTGCCAGCAGCTTAGACCAGGGCCAGCAGTTCTTC. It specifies CASSLDQGQQFF.

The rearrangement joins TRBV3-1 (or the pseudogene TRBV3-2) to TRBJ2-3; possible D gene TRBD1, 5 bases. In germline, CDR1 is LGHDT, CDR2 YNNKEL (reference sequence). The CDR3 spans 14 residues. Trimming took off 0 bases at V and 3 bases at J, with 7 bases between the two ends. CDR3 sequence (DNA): TGTGCCAGCAGCCAAGAGGGGCGGACAGATACGCAGTATTTT. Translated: CASSQEGRTDTQYF.

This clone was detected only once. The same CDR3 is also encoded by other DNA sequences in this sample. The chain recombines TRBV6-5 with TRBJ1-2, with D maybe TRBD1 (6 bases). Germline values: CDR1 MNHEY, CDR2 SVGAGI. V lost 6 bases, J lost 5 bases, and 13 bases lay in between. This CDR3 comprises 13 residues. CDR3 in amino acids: CASSPDSLYGYTF. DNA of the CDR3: TGTGCCAGCAGCCCGGACAGTCTTTATGGCTACACCTTC.

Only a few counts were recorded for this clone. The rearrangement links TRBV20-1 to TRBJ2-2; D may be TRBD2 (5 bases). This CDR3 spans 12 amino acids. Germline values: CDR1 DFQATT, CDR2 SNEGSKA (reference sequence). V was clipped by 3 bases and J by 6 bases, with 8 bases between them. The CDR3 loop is CSASWRAGELFF. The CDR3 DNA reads TGCAGTGCTAGTTGGCGGGCCGGGGAGCTGTTTTTT.

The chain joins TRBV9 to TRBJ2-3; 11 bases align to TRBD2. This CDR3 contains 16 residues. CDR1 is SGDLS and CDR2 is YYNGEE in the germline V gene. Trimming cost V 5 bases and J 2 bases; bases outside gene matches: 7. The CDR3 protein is CASSLETSGNTDTQYF. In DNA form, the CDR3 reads TGTGCCAGCAGTCTAGAGACTAGCGGGAACACAGATACGCAGTATTTT.

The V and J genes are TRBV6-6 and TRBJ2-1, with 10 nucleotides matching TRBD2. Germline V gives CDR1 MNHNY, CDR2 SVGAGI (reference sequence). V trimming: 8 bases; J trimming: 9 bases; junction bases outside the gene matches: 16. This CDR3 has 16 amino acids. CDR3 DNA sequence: TGTGCCAGCGATCAGCTTCCGAGCGGGAGGGCCAGTGAGCAGTTCTTC. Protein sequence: CASDQLPSGRASEQFF.

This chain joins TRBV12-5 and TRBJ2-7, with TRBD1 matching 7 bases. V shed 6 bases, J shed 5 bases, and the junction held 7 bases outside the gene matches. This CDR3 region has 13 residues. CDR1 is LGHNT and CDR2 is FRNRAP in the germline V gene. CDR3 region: CASGLDRAHEQYF. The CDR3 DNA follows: TGTGCTAGTGGCCTTGACAGGGCCCACGAGCAGTACTTC.

The CDR3 spells CASSPAYRAETQYF. The CDR3, as DNA: TGTGCCAGCAGCCCGGCCTACAGGGCAGAGACCCAGTACTTC. The chain recombines TRBV14 with TRBJ2-5; D is perhaps TRBD1 (6 bases). V was clipped by 4 bases and J by 4 bases, with 13 bases between them. Germline V gene sequence: CDR1 SGHDN, CDR2 FVKESK. The CDR3 contains 14 residues. Full variable domain (outside the CDR3, taken from reference TRBV14 and TRBJ2-5): EAGVTQFPSHSVIEKGQTVTLRCDPISGHDNLYWYRRVMGKEIKFLLHFVKESKQDESGMPNNRFLAERTGGTYSTLKVQPAELEDSGVYFCASSPAYRAETQYFGPGTRLLVL.

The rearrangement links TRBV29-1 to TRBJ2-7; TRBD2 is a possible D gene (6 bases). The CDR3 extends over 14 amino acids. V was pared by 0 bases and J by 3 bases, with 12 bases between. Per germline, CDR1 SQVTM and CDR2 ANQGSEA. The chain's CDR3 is CSVEDPRGNYEQYF. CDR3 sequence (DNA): TGCAGCGTTGAAGATCCTCGGGGGAACTACGAGCAGTACTTC.

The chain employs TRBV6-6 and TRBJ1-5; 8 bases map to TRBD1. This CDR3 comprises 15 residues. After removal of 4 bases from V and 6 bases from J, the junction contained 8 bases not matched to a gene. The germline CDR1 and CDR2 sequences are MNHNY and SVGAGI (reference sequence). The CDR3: CASSLTGGLGQPQHF. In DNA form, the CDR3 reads TGTGCCAGCAGTTTAACAGGGGGTTTAGGTCAGCCCCAGCATTTT.

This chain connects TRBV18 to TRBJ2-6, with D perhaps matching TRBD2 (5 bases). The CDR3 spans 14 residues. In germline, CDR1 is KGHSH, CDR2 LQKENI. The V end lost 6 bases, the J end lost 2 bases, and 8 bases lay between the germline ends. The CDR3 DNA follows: TGTGCCAGCTCCCCGGGGACTGGGGCCAACGTCCTGACTTTC. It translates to CASSPGTGANVLTF.

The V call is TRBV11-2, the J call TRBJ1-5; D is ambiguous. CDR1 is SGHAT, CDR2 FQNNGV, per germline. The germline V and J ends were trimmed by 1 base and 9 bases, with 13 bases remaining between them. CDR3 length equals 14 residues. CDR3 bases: TGTGCCAGCAGCTTAGTGGCTAATTCGGGGCCCCAGCATTTT. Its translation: CASSLVANSGPQHF.

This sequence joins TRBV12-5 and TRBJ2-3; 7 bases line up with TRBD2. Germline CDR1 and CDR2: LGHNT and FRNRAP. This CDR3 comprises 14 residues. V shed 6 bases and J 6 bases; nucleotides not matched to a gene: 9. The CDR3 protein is CASGNGTILDTQYF. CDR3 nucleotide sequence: TGTGCTAGTGGCAACGGGACTATCCTCGATACGCAGTATTTT.

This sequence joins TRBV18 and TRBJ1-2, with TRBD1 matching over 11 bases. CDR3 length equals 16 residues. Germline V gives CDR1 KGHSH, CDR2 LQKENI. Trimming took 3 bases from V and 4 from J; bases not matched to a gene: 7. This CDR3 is CASSPGQGGLGYGYTF. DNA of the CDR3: TGTGCCAGCTCACCGGGACAGGGGGGCCTAGGCTATGGCTACACCTTC. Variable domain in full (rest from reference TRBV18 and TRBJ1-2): NAGVMQNPRHLVRRRGQEARLRCSPMKGHSHVYWYRQLPEEGLKFMVYLQKENIIDESGMPKERFSAEFPKEGPSILRIQQVVRGDSAAYFCASSPGQGGLGYGYTFGSGTRLTVV.

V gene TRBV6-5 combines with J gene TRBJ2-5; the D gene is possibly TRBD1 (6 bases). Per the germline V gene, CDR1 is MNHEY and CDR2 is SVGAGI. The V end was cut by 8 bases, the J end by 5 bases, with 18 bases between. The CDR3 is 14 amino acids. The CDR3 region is CASEATGNGETQYF. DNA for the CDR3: TGTGCCAGCGAAGCAACAGGGAATGGGGAGACCCAGTACTTC.

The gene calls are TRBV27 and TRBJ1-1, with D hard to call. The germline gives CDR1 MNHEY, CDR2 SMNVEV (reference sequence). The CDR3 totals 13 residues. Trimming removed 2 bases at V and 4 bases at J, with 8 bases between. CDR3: CASSLVYSTEAFF. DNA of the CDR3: TGTGCCAGCAGTTTAGTGTATAGCACTGAAGCTTTCTTT.

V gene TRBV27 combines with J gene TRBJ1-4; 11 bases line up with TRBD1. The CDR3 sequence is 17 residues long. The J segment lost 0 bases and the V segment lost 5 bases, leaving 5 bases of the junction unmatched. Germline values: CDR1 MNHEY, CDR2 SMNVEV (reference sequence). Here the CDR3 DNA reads TGTGCCAGCAGTCCCTGGGGACAGGGGGCAACTAATGAAAAACTGTTTTTT. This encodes CASSPWGQGATNEKLFF.

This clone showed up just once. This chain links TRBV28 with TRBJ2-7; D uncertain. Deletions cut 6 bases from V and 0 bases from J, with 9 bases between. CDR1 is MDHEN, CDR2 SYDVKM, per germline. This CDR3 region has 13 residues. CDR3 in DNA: TGTGCCAGCAGGCTGTCGGGCTCCTACGAGCAGTACTTC. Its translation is CASRLSGSYEQYF.

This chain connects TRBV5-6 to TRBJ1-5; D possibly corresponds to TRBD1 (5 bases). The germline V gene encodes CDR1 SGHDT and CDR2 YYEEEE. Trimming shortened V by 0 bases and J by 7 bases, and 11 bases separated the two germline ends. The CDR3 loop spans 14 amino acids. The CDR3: CASSLDPGQQPQHF. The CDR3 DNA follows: TGTGCCAGCAGCTTGGATCCAGGGCAACAGCCCCAGCATTTT.

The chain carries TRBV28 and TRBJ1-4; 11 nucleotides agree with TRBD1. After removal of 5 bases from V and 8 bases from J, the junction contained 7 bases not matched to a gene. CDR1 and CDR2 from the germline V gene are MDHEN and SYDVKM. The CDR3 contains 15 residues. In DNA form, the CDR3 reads TGTGCCAGCAGTCTTCCGGGACAGGGGGGCGAAAAACTGTTTTTT. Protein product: CASSLPGQGGEKLFF.

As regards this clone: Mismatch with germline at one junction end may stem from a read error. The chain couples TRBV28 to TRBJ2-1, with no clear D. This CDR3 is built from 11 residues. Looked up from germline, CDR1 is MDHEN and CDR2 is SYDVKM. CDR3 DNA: TGTGCCAGCAGTCTCTACAGTGAGCAGTTCTTC. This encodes CASSLYSEQFF. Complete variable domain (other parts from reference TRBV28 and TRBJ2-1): DVKVTQSSRYLVKRTGEKVFLECVQDMDHENMFWYRQDPGLGLRLIYFSYDVKMKEKGDIPEGYSVSREKKERFSLILESASTNQTSMYLCASSLYSEQFFGPGTRLTVL.

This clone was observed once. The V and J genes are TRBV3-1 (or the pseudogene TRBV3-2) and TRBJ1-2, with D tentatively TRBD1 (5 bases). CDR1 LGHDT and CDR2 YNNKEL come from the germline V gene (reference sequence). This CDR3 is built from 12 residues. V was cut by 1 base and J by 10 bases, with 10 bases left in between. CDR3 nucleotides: TGTGCCAGCAGCCAAGGGGGACTAGACTACACCTTC. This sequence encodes CASSQGGLDYTF.